This T cell receptor beta chain was found in a study of T cells in Graves' hyperthyroidism and ophthalmopathy. Study results and limitations: Appearing also in blood were most of the thyroid clonotypes expanded above 0.001. Stable hyperthyroidism was told apart from ophthalmopathy by a model built on 13 V-J features.

As for this clonotype: The antigen is not known. A much larger clone sits a single nucleotide away, making a read error possible. Likely a read error: the CDR3 ends without its conserved phenylalanine or tryptophan.

Using RNA transcripts as the source, TCR beta CDR3 regions were amplified. Primed by the HTBI set, a first-round RT-PCR was run on the TCR CDR3. TCRdb itself ran the multiplex PCR reads through MiXCR, one entry per CDR3 protein. The sample shows a few hundred thousand distinct CDR3 sequences, roughly 15% of them seen only once. Trimming pared 2 bases from V and 1 base from J, leaving 5 bases between. Germline V lookup: CDR1 SGHTA, CDR2 FQGNSA. This CDR3 region has 14 residues. Diagnostic assessment was based on clinical symptoms, serum thyroxine and TRAb, thyroid ultrasound and orbital computed tomography.

The origin of this receptor is a woman in her 30s with Graves' ophthalmopathy. Sequences were obtained from blood. The V gene is TRBV7-2, the J gene TRBJ2-2; unclear D gene. CDR3 bases: TGTGCCAGCAGCTTAAGGTTGAACACCGGGGAGCTGTTTTCT. It translates to CASSLRLNTGELFS.